The clone carrying this T cell receptor beta chain has just a few counts. As yet, its antigen is unknown. Sequencing was performed with immunoSEQ multiplex PCR; in TCRdb, only in-frame clones are kept and a portion is missing. The table records under 150,000 clones, roughly 85% of them present only once. The CDR3 has 14 amino acids. CDR1 LNHDA and CDR2 SQIVND come from the germline V gene (reference sequence). Trimming removed 7 bases from V and 2 bases from J; junction bases left unmatched: 6. This specimen comes from a study of T cell responses to AZD1222 COVID-19 vaccine. Study at large: Second doses were pooled across both intervals (about 4 or about 12 weeks).

Study outcomes and limitations: Spike-wide coverage was observed for vaccine-associated CD4 TCRs, with dominant responses at 160-218 and 743-854.

The J gene is TRBJ1-2, the V gene TRBV19; TRBD1 agrees at 8 bases. The specimen comprised peripheral blood, sampled on day 0 of AZD1222 vaccination. The sequence derives from an adult in good health. CDR3 loop: CASNYGTGNYGYTF. Written as DNA, the CDR3 is TGTGCCAGTAACTACGGGACAGGCAACTATGGCTACACCTTC.